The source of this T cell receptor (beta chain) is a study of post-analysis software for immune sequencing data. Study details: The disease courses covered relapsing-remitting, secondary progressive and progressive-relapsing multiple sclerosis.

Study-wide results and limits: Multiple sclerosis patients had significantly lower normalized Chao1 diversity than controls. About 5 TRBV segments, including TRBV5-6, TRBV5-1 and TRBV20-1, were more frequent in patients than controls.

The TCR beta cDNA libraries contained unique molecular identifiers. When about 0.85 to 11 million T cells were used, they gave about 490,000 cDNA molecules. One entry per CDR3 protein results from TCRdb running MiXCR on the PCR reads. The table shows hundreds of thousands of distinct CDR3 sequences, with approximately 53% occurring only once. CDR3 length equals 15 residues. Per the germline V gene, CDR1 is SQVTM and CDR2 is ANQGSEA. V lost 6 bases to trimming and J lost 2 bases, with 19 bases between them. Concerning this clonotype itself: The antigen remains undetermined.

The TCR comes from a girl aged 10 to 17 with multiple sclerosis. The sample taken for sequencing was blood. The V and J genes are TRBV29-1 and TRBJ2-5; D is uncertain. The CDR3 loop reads CSVLNLGRNQETQYF. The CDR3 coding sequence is TGCAGCGTCCTTAATCTAGGACGTAATCAAGAGACCCAGTACTTC.